This TCR beta chain was sequenced during a study of blood T cell repertoires in COVID-19. About the study: Spain, Italy and the United States supplied samples that represented acute and convalescent COVID-19.

The V end was cut by 5 bases, the J end by 6 bases, with 11 bases between. The CDR3 is 13 residues long. The germline V gene encodes CDR1 SGDLS and CDR2 YYNGEE. Per the original data handling: Estimation of nucleated cell counts was performed using reference gene primer amplification. The repertoire was sequenced with immunoSEQ multiplex PCR; TCRdb's copy has only in-frame clones and lacks some. V, J and clone size were drawn from that table, and D and trimming were deduced from the DNA. The sample includes 310,000 or so clones, around 86% of them seen just once. Study members were between about 18 and 95 years old and lived in some 22 US regions. Which cohort a participant joined came from the clinical history participants gave.

The rearrangement links TRBV9 to TRBJ2-2, with D tentatively TRBD2 (6 bases). The TCR comes from a woman in her late teens or twenties who had recovered from COVID-19. Sequencing was done on a sample of PBMCs or T cells enriched from blood (not recorded which). The CDR3 DNA is TGTGCCAGCAGACGGCCGGGGGCCGGGGAGCTGTTTTTT. It translates to CASRRPGAGELFF.